The rows below give T cell receptor beta chains drawn from one sample of a study of shared T cell receptors in the human thymus. This table comes from immunoSEQ multiplex PCR, and its TCRdb copy is limited to in-frame clones, with some not included. Found here are 550,000 to 800,000 clones, around 85% of them singletons; the top ten hold under 0.012%. The same data also went into a second study, on human thymus T cells.

Source material: thymocytes. The receptors shown here come from a girl in the first two years of life with a congenital heart defect. The CDR3 runs from the conserved cysteine through the conserved F or W. The order of the fields is CDR3 length, J gene, clone size, V gene, D gene, CDR3 protein, CDR3 DNA. The D gene is left open where the match is weak. Some rows mark clone size as missing; the rest say once, few, many or name a class of expanded clone.

17 TRBJ2-6 NA TRBV9 NA CASSARGPGSGANVLTF TGTGCCAGCAGCGCCAGGGGTCCCGGGTCTGGGGCCAACGTCCTGACTTTC
16 TRBJ2-6 NA TRBV18 TRBD1 CASLRQGWAGANVLTF TGTGCCAGCTTAAGACAGGGATGGGCCGGGGCCAACGTCCTGACTTTC
15 TRBJ1-2 NA TRBV19 NA CASSIGVSQGDGYTF TGTGCCAGTAGTATAGGAGTCAGTCAAGGAGATGGCTACACCTTC
15 TRBJ1-4 once TRBV28 TRBD1 CASSSPQGANEKLFF TGTGCCAGCAGCTCCCCCCAGGGGGCTAATGAAAAACTGTTTTTT
13 TRBJ2-7 NA TRBV7-2 NA CASSAVEEYEQYF TGTGCCAGCAGTGCTGTGGAGGAATACGAGCAGTACTTC
12 TRBJ1-2 NA TRBV28 NA CASSQAAKGYTF TGTGCCAGTTCGCAGGCAGCCAAGGGCTACACCTTC
17 TRBJ2-2 NA TRBV7-3 TRBD1 CASSLGDRGLGTGELFF TGTGCCAGCAGCTTAGGGGACAGGGGGCTCGGGACCGGGGAGCTGTTTTTT
14 TRBJ2-5 few TRBV7-8 NA CASSLDGGQETQYF TGTGCCAGCAGCTTAGATGGCGGCCAAGAGACCCAGTACTTC
14 TRBJ1-1 NA TRBV6-1 TRBD1 CASSDRDLNTEAFF TGTGCCAGCTCTGACAGGGACCTGAACACTGAAGCTTTCTTT
17 TRBJ1-1 NA TRBV6-1 NA CASSAPPGRRKGPRAFF TGTGCCAGCAGTGCCCCGCCCGGACGGAGGAAGGGTCCACGAGCTTTCTTT
10 TRBJ1-2 NA TRBV6-1 NA CASRGHGYTF TGTGCCAGCAGGGGCCATGGCTACACCTTC
12 TRBJ2-3 NA TRBV10-3 NA CASRAGQETQYF TGTGCCAGCAGGGCAGGGCAGGAGACGCAGTATTTT
14 TRBJ2-3 NA TRBV7-2 NA CASSLETSSDTQYF TGTGCCAGCAGCTTAGAGACTAGTTCAGATACGCAGTATTTT
15 TRBJ1-2 NA TRBV5-1 TRBD1 CASSTSGTGYYGYTF TGCGCCAGCAGCACTTCCGGGACAGGATACTATGGCTACACCTTC
18 TRBJ2-7 NA TRBV27 TRBD1 CASSLLGRIGTAHYEQYF TGTGCCAGCAGTTTATTGGGACGTATAGGGACAGCTCATTACGAGCAGTACTTC
18 TRBJ1-1 NA TRBV5-4 NA CASSLGPYRDGRNTEAFF TGTGCCAGCAGCTTGGGCCCTTACAGGGACGGTCGGAACACTGAAGCTTTCTTT
16 TRBJ2-2 NA TRBV19 TRBD1 CASSCGTGGVGGELFF TGTGCCAGTAGTTGCGGGACAGGGGGCGTGGGCGGGGAGCTGTTTTTT
20 TRBJ2-4 NA TRBV19 TRBD2 CASSIGSAALAGGVKNIQYF TGTGCCAGTAGTATAGGATCCGCTGCCTTAGCGGGGGGGGTCAAAAACATTCAGTACTTC
12 TRBJ1-1 NA TRBV10-3 NA CAIKAGNTEAFF TGTGCCATCAAGGCGGGAAACACTGAAGCTTTCTTT
16 TRBJ1-4 NA TRBV27 TRBD1 CASSFQPPGGGEKLFF TGTGCCAGCAGTTTTCAGCCGCCAGGGGGTGGTGAAAAACTGTTTTTT
20 TRBJ2-1 NA TRBV19 TRBD2 CASSVRTSGGHGSSYNEQFF TGTGCCAGTAGTGTCAGGACTAGCGGGGGTCATGGAAGCTCCTACAATGAGCAGTTCTTC
18 TRBJ1-6 few TRBV5-1 TRBD1 CASSLYAPSGTAYSPLHF TGCGCCAGCAGCCTATACGCCCCCTCCGGGACAGCATATTCACCCCTCCACTTT
15 TRBJ2-1 NA TRBV6-6 TRBD2 CASRGLGGRYNEQFF TGTGCCAGCAGGGGGTTGGGGGGGAGATACAATGAGCAGTTCTTC
15 TRBJ1-2 NA TRBV11-2 TRBD1 CASSLVGTEVAGYTF TGTGCCAGCAGCTTAGTGGGGACAGAGGTAGCTGGCTACACCTTC
15 TRBJ2-1 NA TRBV6-1 NA CASSFGMSSYNEQFF TGTGCCAGCAGCTTCGGGATGAGCTCCTACAATGAGCAGTTCTTC
14 TRBJ1-1 NA TRBV4-2 NA CASSQDSGNTEAFF TGTGCCAGCAGCCAAGATTCAGGGAACACTGAAGCTTTCTTT
14 TRBJ2-2 NA TRBV6-6 NA CASTLSGVSGELFF TGTGCCAGCACTCTTTCCGGGGTTTCCGGGGAGCTGTTTTTT
14 TRBJ1-1 NA TRBV9 TRBD1 CASSIRDRNTEAFF TGTGCCAGCAGCATCCGGGACAGGAACACTGAAGCTTTCTTT
20 TRBJ2-6 NA TRBV27 NA CASSLSGVGEELSGANVLTF TGTGCCAGCAGTTTATCAGGTGTTGGTGAGGAACTCTCTGGGGCCAACGTCCTGACTTTC
14 TRBJ2-7 NA TRBV29-1 TRBD1 CSVLVTGVFYEQYF TGCAGCGTTCTTGTGACAGGGGTCTTTTACGAGCAGTACTTC
13 TRBJ2-2 NA TRBV4-3 TRBD2 CASREGRTGELFF TGCGCCAGTCGGGAGGGGCGTACCGGGGAGCTGTTTTTT
16 TRBJ2-7 NA TRBV14 TRBD2 CASSQAVGGDSYEQYF TGTGCCAGCAGCCAAGCGGTCGGGGGGGACTCCTACGAGCAGTACTTC
17 TRBJ1-1 NA TRBV7-2 NA CASSLVEREVWNTEAFF TGTGCCAGCAGCTTAGTAGAACGGGAAGTTTGGAACACTGAAGCTTTCTTT
17 TRBJ2-3 NA TRBV27 TRBD1 CASRNRPGQGSQDTQYF TGTGCCAGCAGAAACCGCCCGGGACAGGGATCCCAAGATACGCAGTATTTT
18 TRBJ2-5 NA TRBV15 TRBD2 CATSPRTSGGKYQETPYF TGTGCCACCAGCCCCCGGACTAGCGGGGGCAAGTACCAAGAGACCCCGTACTTC
17 TRBJ1-5 NA TRBV5-1 NA CASSWGSSETSNQPQHF TGCGCCAGCAGCTGGGGCTCGTCAGAGACAAGCAATCAGCCCCAGCATTTT
17 TRBJ2-5 NA TRBV30 NA CAWSVLAGTPVKETQYF TGTGCCTGGAGTGTCCTAGCCGGGACACCGGTGAAAGAGACCCAGTACTTC
12 TRBJ2-7 NA TRBV2 TRBD2 CAIGGRTYEQYF TGTGCCATCGGGGGGAGAACCTACGAGCAGTACTTC
14 TRBJ1-6 NA TRBV19 NA CASSQGSTYSPLHF TGTGCCAGTAGTCAGGGGAGCACTTATTCACCCCTCCACTTT
15 TRBJ2-5 few TRBV7-2 NA CASSLNPTRPETQYF TGTGCCAGCAGCCTAAACCCGACTAGGCCAGAGACCCAGTACTTC